One and the same sample provided the 28 T cell receptor beta chains below, sequenced in a study of blood T cell repertoires in COVID-19. Using immunoSEQ multiplex PCR, the repertoire was profiled, and TCRdb retains in-frame clones only, with some absent. The sample shows about 76,000 clones, approximately 80% of them seen only once. Sequencing input: peripheral blood. The receptors originated from a human donor in a cohort sampled during active COVID-19.

The V call is TRBV11-3, the J call TRBJ1-2, with a weak D call TRBD1 (6 bases). CDR1 is SGHNT and CDR2 is YENEEA in the germline V gene. The CDR3 totals 13 residues. Trimming cost V 5 bases and J 8 bases, with 15 bases left between them. The CDR3 nucleotides read TGTGCCAGCAGCCCGCGGGGGGCGTACGGCTACACCTTC. Protein: CASSPRGAYGYTF.

J is TRBJ2-2 and V is TRBV19, with D uncertain. CDR3 length equals 13 residues. Germline loops: CDR1 LNHDA, CDR2 SQIVND (reference sequence). V was trimmed by 2 bases and J by 4 bases, leaving 5 bases between them. CDR3 DNA: TGTGCCAGTAGTATATCCCGCACCGGGGAGCTGTTTTTT. Translation: CASSISRTGELFF.

This clone was counted only a few times. The V and J genes are TRBV9 and TRBJ1-5, with D possibly being TRBD1 (6 bases). The CDR3 is made up of 14 amino acids. Germline CDR1 is SGDLS and CDR2 is YYNGEE. V lost 2 bases to trimming and J lost 4 bases, with 10 bases between them. CDR3 DNA: TGTGCCAGCAGCGTGGGGGGGGCGAATCAGCCCCAGCATTTT. This sequence encodes CASSVGGANQPQHF.

V is TRBV6-1 and J is TRBJ2-5; D is possibly TRBD1 (6 bases). Germline V gene data show CDR1 as MNHNS and CDR2 as SASEGT. Trimming removed 3 bases at V and 0 bases at J, with 17 bases between. The CDR3 sequence is 17 residues long. CDR3 sequence: CASSDQGQPVYQETQYF. In DNA form, the CDR3 reads TGTGCCAGCAGTGACCAGGGGCAGCCCGTGTACCAAGAGACCCAGTACTTC.

The V and J genes are TRBV9 and TRBJ1-2; 7 bases align to TRBD1. With 0 bases clipped from V and 4 bases from J, the junction kept 3 bases outside the gene matches. The CDR3 is 14 amino acids. Germline loops: CDR1 SGDLS, CDR2 YYNGEE. The CDR3 DNA sequence: TGTGCCAGCAGCGTAGGACAGGGTGGCTATGGCTACACCTTC. Translated: CASSVGQGGYGYTF.

The gene calls are TRBV5-6 and TRBJ1-6; possibly TRBD1 for D (5 bases). Germline CDR1 reads SGHDT; CDR2 reads YYEEEE. CDR3 length: 12 residues. The V end lost 4 bases, the J end lost 12 bases, and 11 bases lay between the germline ends. The CDR3 DNA follows: TGTGCCAGCAGCCCAGGGTTCGGACCCCTCCACTTT. This sequence encodes CASSPGFGPLHF.

The chain links TRBV6-5 to TRBJ1-1; TRBD1 agrees at 9 bases. This CDR3 comprises 14 residues. CDR1 and CDR2 from the germline V gene are MNHEY and SVGAGI. After removal of 7 bases from V and 1 base from J, the junction contained 4 bases not matched to a gene. The CDR3 protein is CASTKDRGNTEAFF. CDR3 DNA sequence: TGTGCCAGCACAAAGGACAGGGGGAACACTGAAGCTTTCTTT.

The chain links TRBV7-9 to TRBJ2-1; 11 bases match TRBD2. This CDR3 has 19 amino acids. The germline V gene has CDR1 SEHNR and CDR2 FQNEAQ (reference sequence). V dropped 5 bases and J dropped 6; count of bases not matched to a gene: 18. The CDR3 DNA follows: TGTGCCAGCAGCCCCTCCGGGACTAGCGGTATGTCACGAGGCAATGAGCAGTTCTTC. It specifies CASSPSGTSGMSRGNEQFF.

The CDR3 coding sequence is TGTGCCAGCAGCCAAGGGGGACTGGGGGCCCAGTACTTC. This translates into CASSQGGLGAQYF. This chain joins TRBV14 and TRBJ2-5; perhaps TRBD2 as D (6 bases). The CDR3 runs 13 residues. Germline lookup yields CDR1 SGHDN and CDR2 FVKESK. Trimming stripped 1 base from V and 9 bases from J, with 12 bases between.

The V call is TRBV18, the J call TRBJ1-6; 8 nucleotides line up with TRBD1. This CDR3 contains 15 residues. V dropped 3 bases and J dropped 7; count of bases not matched to a gene: 5. The V gene's germline CDR1 is KGHSH and CDR2 LQKENI. The CDR3 bases are TGTGCCAGCTCACCTGGACAGGGCAGGAATTCACCCCTCCACTTT. Residues: CASSPGQGRNSPLHF.

V gene TRBV9 combines with J gene TRBJ2-7, with 12 bases that match TRBD1. The J segment lost 6 bases and the V segment lost 5 bases, leaving 9 bases of the junction unmatched. The V gene's germline CDR1 is SGDLS and CDR2 YYNGEE. This CDR3 has 15 residues. CDR3 sequence reads: CASSPPGTGGFEQYF. CDR3 DNA sequence: TGTGCCAGCAGTCCCCCCGGGACAGGGGGCTTCGAGCAGTACTTC.

V usage is TRBV7-9 and J usage is TRBJ1-6, with 12 bases fitting TRBD1. This CDR3 is 15 amino acids long. Per germline, CDR1 SEHNR and CDR2 FQNEAQ (reference sequence). Trimming cost V 11 bases and J 3 bases; bases outside gene matches: 5. CDR3 nucleotide sequence: TGTGCCGGGGGGACAGGGGGCAACTATAATTCACCCCTCCACTTT. As protein: CAGGTGGNYNSPLHF. Looking up the rest from reference TRBV7-9 and TRBJ1-6 gives the full variable domain: DTGVSQNPRHKITKRGQNVTFRCDPISEHNRLYWYRQTLGQGPEFLTYFQNEAQLEKSRLLSDRFSAERPKGSFSTLEIQRTEQGDSAMYLCAGGTGGNYNSPLHFGNGTRLTVT.

This clone showed up just a few times. J is TRBJ1-2 and V is TRBV10-1; 9 bases are a match to TRBD1. Per germline, CDR1 WNHNN and CDR2 SYGVQD (reference sequence). The CDR3 runs 18 residues. V gave up 11 bases and J gave up 3 bases; unmatched junction bases: 22. CDR3 sequence (DNA): TGCGCCTCCCCCCATGGCCGGGACAGGGTCGGCCTGGACTATGGCTACACCTTC. Protein: CASPHGRDRVGLDYGYTF.

The rearrangement links TRBV25-1 to TRBJ2-5; 9 bases line up with TRBD1. The germline V gene encodes CDR1 MGHDK and CDR2 SYGVNS. Trimming cost V 2 bases and J 5 bases; bases outside gene matches: 6. CDR3 size: 15 residues. The CDR3 reads CASSETGTGWETQYF. Written as DNA, the CDR3 is TGTGCCAGCAGTGAAACCGGGACAGGGTGGGAGACCCAGTACTTC.

The chain employs TRBV4-2 and TRBJ2-5; perhaps TRBD2 as D (7 bases). The CDR3 extends over 15 amino acids. Deletions cut 3 bases from V and 1 base from J, with 12 bases between. CDR1 LGHNA and CDR2 YNFKEQ come from the germline V gene. Here the CDR3 DNA reads TGTGCCAGCAGCCATGGGGGGGCGACCCAAGAGACCCAGTACTTC. Its protein is CASSHGGATQETQYF.

The chain is built from TRBV14 and TRBJ2-2, with a tentative D call TRBD2 (5 bases). Germline lookup yields CDR1 SGHDN and CDR2 FVKESK. The CDR3 has 17 amino acids. V gave up 5 bases and J gave up 7 bases, with 23 bases separating them. CDR3 in amino acids: CASSDEGWAAQGGELFF. The CDR3, as DNA: TGTGCCAGCAGCGATGAGGGTTGGGCGGCCCAAGGCGGGGAGCTGTTTTTT.

The CDR3 bases are TGTGCCAGCAGCCGACTCCAGGGACTTACCGGGGAGCTGTTTTTT. Its protein is CASSRLQGLTGELFF. The genes are TRBV6-5 and TRBJ2-2; TRBD2 might be the D (6 bases). CDR3 length: 15 amino acids. V lost 6 bases and J 5 bases, leaving 16 bases between the germline ends. Germline V lookup: CDR1 MNHEY, CDR2 SVGAGI.

The CDR3 region is CASSPGTGREEQYF. CDR3 sequence (DNA): TGTGCCAGCAGCCCCGGGACAGGCCGTGAAGAGCAGTACTTC. The J gene is TRBJ2-7, the V gene TRBV11-2; the match to TRBD1 covers 8 bases. The CDR3 totals 14 residues. The V gene's germline CDR1 is SGHAT and CDR2 FQNNGV. Trimming removed 5 bases from V and 7 bases from J; junction bases left unmatched: 10.

The chain couples TRBV7-3 to TRBJ2-5; 7 nucleotides align to TRBD1. Germline V CDR1 and CDR2: SGHTA, FQGTGA. The V and J ends lost 4 bases and 5 bases, in that order; junction bases with no gene match: 13. This CDR3 spans 16 amino acids. CDR3 nucleotides: TGTGCCAGCAGCTCGTTCTCAGGGGGAGTTGTGGAGACCCAGTACTTC. It is translated as CASSSFSGGVVETQYF. The whole variable domain, filled in from reference TRBV7-3 and TRBJ2-5, reads GAGVSQTPSNKVTEKGKYVELRCDPISGHTALYWYRQSLGQGPEFLIYFQGTGAADDSGLPNDRFFAVRPEGSVSTLKIQRTERGDSAVYLCASSSFSGGVVETQYFGPGTRLLVL.

The J gene is TRBJ2-5, the V gene TRBV5-4, with 12 bases fitting TRBD1. Trimming removed 2 bases from V and 4 bases from J; junction bases left unmatched: 3. Germline V gene lookup returns CDR1 SGHNT and CDR2 YYREEE (reference sequence). The CDR3 is made up of 15 amino acids. The CDR3 region is CASSFGTGGAETQYF. The CDR3 DNA is TGTGCCAGCAGCTTCGGGACAGGGGGCGCAGAGACCCAGTACTTC.

The chain joins TRBV3-1 (or the pseudogene TRBV3-2) to TRBJ1-2; D is unresolved. The CDR3 extends over 14 amino acids. Germline-derived CDR1 and CDR2 are LGHDT and YNNKEL (reference sequence). Trimming shortened V by 3 bases and J by 0 bases, and 8 bases separated the two germline ends. The CDR3 DNA follows: TGTGCCAGCAGCCATCTCAGCGCTAACTATGGCTACACCTTC. Protein product: CASSHLSANYGYTF.

The chain couples TRBV27 to TRBJ1-2, with TRBD1 matching over 8 bases. This CDR3 has 15 amino acids. CDR1 and CDR2 (germline): MNHEY, SMNVEV (reference sequence). J gave up 2 bases and V 6 bases, and 8 bases lay outside the gene matches. The CDR3 protein is CASSRQGTHNYGYTF. Written as DNA, the CDR3 is TGTGCCAGCAGCCGACAGGGGACCCACAACTATGGCTACACCTTC.

The chain joins TRBV21-1 to TRBJ2-7; the table's D call TRBD2 went unverified against the DNA. TRBV21-1 is a pseudogene. The CDR3 is 16 residues long. CDR3: CASSKSGGGPSYEQYF. DNA of the CDR3: TGTGCCAGCAGCAAAAGTGGCGGGGGTCCCTCCTACGAGCAGTACTTC.

The count of this clone is one. The rearrangement links TRBV7-3 to TRBJ1-6; D possibly corresponds to TRBD1 (6 bases). CDR3 length: 14 residues. Per germline, CDR1 SGHTA and CDR2 FQGTGA. The V end was cut by 6 bases, the J end by 8 bases, with 14 bases between. CDR3 nucleotides: TGTGCCAGCAGGGGTACAGGGCCGGATTCACCCCTCCACTTT. Its protein product is CASRGTGPDSPLHF.

This rearrangement joins TRBV18 to TRBJ1-5; 9 bases map to TRBD1. Per germline, CDR1 KGHSH and CDR2 LQKENI. Trimming took 2 bases from V and 3 from J; bases not matched to a gene: 2. There are 15 residues in the CDR3. CDR3 in amino acids: CASSPGTGTNQPQHF. As DNA, the CDR3 is TGTGCCAGCTCACCAGGGACAGGGACCAATCAGCCCCAGCATTTT.

This clone showed up many times. The chain combines TRBV9 with TRBJ1-1; D remains ambiguous. The CDR3 is made up of 15 amino acids. Trimming took off 3 bases at V and 0 bases at J, with 12 bases between the two ends. Germline assignment: CDR1 SGDLS and CDR2 YYNGEE. The CDR3 sequence: CASSEGGFVNTEAFF. The CDR3 nucleotides are TGTGCCAGCAGCGAGGGAGGGTTCGTGAACACTGAAGCTTTCTTT.

The gene calls are TRBV7-8 and TRBJ2-2, with 13 nucleotides matching TRBD2. With 6 bases clipped from V and 6 bases from J, the junction kept 4 bases outside the gene matches. The CDR3 consists of 15 residues. Germline CDR1 and CDR2: SGHVS and FQNEAQ. CDR3 residues: CASRRTSGGPGELFF. The CDR3 DNA follows: TGTGCCAGCAGAAGGACTAGCGGGGGACCCGGGGAGCTGTTTTTT.

The chain employs TRBV13 and TRBJ2-1; a possible D gene is TRBD1 (6 bases). CDR3 length: 12 residues. The germline gives CDR1 PRHDT, CDR2 FYEKMQ (reference sequence). V gave up 5 bases and J gave up 7 bases, with 9 bases separating them. CDR3 region: CASSRDRNEQFF. In DNA form, the CDR3 reads TGTGCCAGCAGCCGAGACAGGAATGAGCAGTTCTTC.